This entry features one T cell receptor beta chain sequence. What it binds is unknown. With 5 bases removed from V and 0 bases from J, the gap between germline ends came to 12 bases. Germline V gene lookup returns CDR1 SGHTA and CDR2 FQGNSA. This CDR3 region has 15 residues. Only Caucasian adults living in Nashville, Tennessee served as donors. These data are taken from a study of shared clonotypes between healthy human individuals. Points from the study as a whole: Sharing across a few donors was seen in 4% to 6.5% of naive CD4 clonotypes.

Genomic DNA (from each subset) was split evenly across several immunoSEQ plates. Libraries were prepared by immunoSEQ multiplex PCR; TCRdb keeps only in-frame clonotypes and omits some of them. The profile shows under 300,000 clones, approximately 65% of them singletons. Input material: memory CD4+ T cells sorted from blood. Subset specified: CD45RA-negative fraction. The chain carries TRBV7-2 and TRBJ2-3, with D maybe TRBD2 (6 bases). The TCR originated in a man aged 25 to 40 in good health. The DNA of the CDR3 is TGTGCCAGCAGCCGGGGAGGAGGGAGCACAGATACGCAGTATTTT. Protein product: CASSRGGGSTDTQYF.